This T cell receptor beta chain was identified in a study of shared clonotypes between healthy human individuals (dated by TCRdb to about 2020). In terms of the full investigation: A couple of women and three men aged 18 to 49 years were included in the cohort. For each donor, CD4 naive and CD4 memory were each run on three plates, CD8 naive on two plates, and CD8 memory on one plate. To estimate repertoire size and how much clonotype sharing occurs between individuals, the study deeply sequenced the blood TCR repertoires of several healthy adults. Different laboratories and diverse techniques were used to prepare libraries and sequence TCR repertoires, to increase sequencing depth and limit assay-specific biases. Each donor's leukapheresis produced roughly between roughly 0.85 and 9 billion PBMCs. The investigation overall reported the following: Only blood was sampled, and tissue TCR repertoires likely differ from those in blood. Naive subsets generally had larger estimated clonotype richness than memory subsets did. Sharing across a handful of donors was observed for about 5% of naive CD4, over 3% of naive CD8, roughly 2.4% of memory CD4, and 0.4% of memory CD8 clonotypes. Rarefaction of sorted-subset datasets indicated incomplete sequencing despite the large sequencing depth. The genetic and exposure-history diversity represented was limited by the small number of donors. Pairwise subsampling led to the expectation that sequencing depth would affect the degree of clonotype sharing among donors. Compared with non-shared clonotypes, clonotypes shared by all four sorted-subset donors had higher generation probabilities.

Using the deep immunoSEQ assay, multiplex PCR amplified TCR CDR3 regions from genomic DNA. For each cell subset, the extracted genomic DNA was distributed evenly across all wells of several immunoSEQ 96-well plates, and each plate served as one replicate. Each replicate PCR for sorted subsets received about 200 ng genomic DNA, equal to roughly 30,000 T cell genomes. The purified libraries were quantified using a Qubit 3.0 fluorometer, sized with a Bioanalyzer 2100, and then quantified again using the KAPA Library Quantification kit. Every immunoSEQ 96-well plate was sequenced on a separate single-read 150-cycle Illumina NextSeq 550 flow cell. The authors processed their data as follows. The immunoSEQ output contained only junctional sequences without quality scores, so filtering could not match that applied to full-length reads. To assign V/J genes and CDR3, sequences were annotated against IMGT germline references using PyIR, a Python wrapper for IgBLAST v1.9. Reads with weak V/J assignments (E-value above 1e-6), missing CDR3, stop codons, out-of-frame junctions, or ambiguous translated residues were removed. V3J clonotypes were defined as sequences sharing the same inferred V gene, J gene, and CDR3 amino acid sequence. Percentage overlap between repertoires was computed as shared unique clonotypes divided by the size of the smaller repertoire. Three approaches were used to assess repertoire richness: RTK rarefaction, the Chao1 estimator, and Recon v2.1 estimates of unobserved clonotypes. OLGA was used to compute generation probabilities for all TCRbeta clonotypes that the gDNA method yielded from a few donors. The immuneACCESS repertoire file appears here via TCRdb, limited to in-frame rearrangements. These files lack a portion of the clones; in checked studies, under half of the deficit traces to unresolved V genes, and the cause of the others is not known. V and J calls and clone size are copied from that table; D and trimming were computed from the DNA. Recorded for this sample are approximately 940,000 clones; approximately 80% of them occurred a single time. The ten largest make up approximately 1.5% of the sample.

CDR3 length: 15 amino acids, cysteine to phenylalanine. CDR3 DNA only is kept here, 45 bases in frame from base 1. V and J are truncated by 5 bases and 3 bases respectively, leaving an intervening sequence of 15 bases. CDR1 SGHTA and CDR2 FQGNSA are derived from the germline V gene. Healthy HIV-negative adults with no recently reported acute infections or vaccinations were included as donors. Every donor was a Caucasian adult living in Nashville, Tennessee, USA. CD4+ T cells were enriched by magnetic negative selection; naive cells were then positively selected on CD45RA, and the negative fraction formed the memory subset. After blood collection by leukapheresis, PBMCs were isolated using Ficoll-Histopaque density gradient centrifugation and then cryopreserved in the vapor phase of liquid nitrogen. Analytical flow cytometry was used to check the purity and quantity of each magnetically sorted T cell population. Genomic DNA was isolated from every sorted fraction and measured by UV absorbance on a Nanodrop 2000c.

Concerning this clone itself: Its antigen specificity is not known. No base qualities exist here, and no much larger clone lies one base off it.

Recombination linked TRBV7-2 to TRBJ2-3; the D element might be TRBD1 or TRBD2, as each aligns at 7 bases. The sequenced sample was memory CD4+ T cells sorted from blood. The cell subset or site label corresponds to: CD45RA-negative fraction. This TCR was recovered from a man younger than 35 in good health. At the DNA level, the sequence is TGTGCCAGCAGCCGGCGACAGGGAGGGACAGATACGCAGTATTTT. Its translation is CASSRRQGGTDTQYF.